Listed here is a single T cell receptor beta chain. Its specificity is not known. The sample belongs to a study of cytomegalovirus exposure and HLA in healthy donors. Study-level information: Findings of an earlier analysis included under 140 million unique TCR beta sequences from 170 million or so T cells.

Germline CDR1 reads MNHEY; CDR2 reads SMNVEV (reference sequence). The CDR3 runs to 13 residues. V was shortened by 6 bases and J by 0 bases, with 3 bases between the two germline ends. General study findings and limits: As confirmed in vitro, a few CMV-associated chains were specific for CMV antigens. The authors reported that TCR beta sequences could predict HLA-A and HLA-B alleles. These predictions were accurate for most subjects in the first cohort.

In the PCR, 60 Vbeta and 13 Jbeta primers were used. The data were produced by immunoSEQ multiplex PCR, yet TCRdb's version contains in-frame clones alone and is incomplete. The repertoire holds some 140,000 clones, roughly 80% seen once, with roughly 1% in the top ten. The sequenced sample was PBMCs. This receptor was obtained from a man in his late teens or twenties in good health and CMV-seronegative. This chain links TRBV27 with TRBJ2-6; D is uncertain. Here the CDR3 reads CASRRSGANVLTF. The DNA for the CDR3 is TGTGCCAGCAGGCGCTCTGGGGCCAACGTCCTGACTTTC.